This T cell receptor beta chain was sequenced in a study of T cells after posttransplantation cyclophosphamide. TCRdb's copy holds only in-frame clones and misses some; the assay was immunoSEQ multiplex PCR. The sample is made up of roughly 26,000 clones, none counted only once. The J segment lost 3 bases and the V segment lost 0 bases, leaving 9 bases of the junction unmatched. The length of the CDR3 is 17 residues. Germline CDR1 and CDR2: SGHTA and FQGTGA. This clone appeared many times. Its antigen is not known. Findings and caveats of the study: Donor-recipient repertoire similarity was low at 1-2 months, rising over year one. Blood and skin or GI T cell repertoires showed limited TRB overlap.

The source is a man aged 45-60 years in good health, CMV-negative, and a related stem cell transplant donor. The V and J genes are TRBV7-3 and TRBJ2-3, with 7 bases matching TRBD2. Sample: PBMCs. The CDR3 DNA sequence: TGTGCCAGCAGCTTAACCGGAGGGAGGGCCGGGACAGATACGCAGTATTTT. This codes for CASSLTGGRAGTDTQYF.